This TCR delta chain originates from a study of Vδ1+ human thymocytes. Study outcomes and limitations: About 20% of thymic delta-chain sequences were Vdelta2, with few Vdelta3, unlike blood Vdelta1+ controls. Donors shared many TRG clonotypes but few TRD clonotypes. Thymic TRG and TRD repertoires appeared highly polyclonal.

Germline CDR1 is TSWWSYY and CDR2 is QGS. The CDR3 is 23 residues long. The J segment lost 2 bases and the V segment lost 2 bases, leaving 25 bases of the junction unmatched. After alphabeta T cell depletion, CD3+ Vdelta1+ Vdelta2- thymocytes were sorted. Purity of the sorted Vdelta1+ thymocytes ranged from roughly 98% to 99.6%. The template was reverse-transcribed extracted RNA. CDR3 amplicons came from multiplex PCR with pooled V-gene forward and constant-region reverse primers. TCRdb re-called clones from the multiplex PCR reads via CATT. The sample shows 50,000 to 60,000 delta-chain clones, around 16% of them seen only once. In regard to this clone: Antigen specificity is unknown.

Material for sequencing was Vdelta1+ gamma-delta thymocytes from the thymus. Subset: FACS-sorted CD3+ TCRalphabeta- TCRVdelta1+ TCRVdelta2- thymocytes. The V gene is TRDV1, the J gene TRDJ1; the match to TRDD3 covers 11 bases. The TCR originated in a girl less than two years old who had congenital heart surgery. CDR3: CALGEKRNIHLVLGDMFTDKLIF. The CDR3 bases are TGTGCTCTTGGGGAAAAACGGAATATCCACCTTGTACTGGGGGATATGTTTACCGATAAACTCATCTTT.